The clone carrying this TCR beta chain was recorded once. These data originate in a study of cytomegalovirus exposure and HLA in healthy donors. This CDR3 spans 16 amino acids. V shed 4 bases and J 5 bases; nucleotides not matched to a gene: 10. Germline CDR1 and CDR2: MGHDK and SYGVNS. 60 Vbeta and 13 Jbeta primers were used in PCR. Produced via immunoSEQ multiplex PCR; TCRdb's table is partial and in-frame only. The table has a few hundred thousand clones, about 79% seen once. This chain links TRBV25-1 with TRBJ2-2, with 7 positions matching TRBD2. The sample consisted of PBMCs. The source of this sequence is a young man in good health and CMV-seronegative. The DNA for the CDR3 is TGTGCCAGCAGTGTGGGAAAAGCGGGACCAACCGGGGAGCTGTTTTTT. It specifies CASSVGKAGPTGELFF.